Sequencing of this T cell receptor beta chain was carried out in a study of beta chain features in type 1 diabetes. The table lists this clone with a few counts. The antigen is undetermined. Expressed TCRB transcripts got sequenced, as all isolated RNA was reverse transcribed. Generated by immunoSEQ multiplex PCR, the TCRdb table keeps only in-frame clones and is missing some. The profile shows 640,000 or so clones, 13% of them singletons. Study conclusions and caveats: Type 1 diabetes patients showed a moderate but significant shortening of TCRB CDR3s in all four CD4+ subsets.

All sorted populations exceeded 95% purity. The sequenced sample consisted of naive CD4+ T cells from blood. The sequence derives from a man aged 18 to 30 with type 1 diabetes.

The CDR3 spells CASSPDPIQGINTEAFF. The DNA for the CDR3 is TGCGCCAGCAGCCCGGATCCCATACAGGGAATAAACACTGAAGCTTTCTTT. The chain recombines TRBV4-1 with TRBJ1-1, with TRBD1 as a possible D gene (6 bases). The CDR3 is 17 residues long. V dropped 4 bases and J dropped 2 bases, with 20 bases sitting between them. CDR1 and CDR2 from the germline V gene are MGHRA and YSYEKL.